The 25 T cell receptor beta chains presented below share a single source sample, sequenced in a study of T cells in Graves' hyperthyroidism and ophthalmopathy. RNA transcripts provided the source from which TCR beta CDR3 regions were amplified. The HTBI set primed first-round TCR CDR3 RT-PCR. TCRdb re-derived calls from the multiplex PCR reads in MiXCR, one entry per CDR3 protein. This sample carries around 660,000 distinct CDR3 sequences, 45% of them seen once, and the ten largest clones take under 8%. The sequencing sample was made of peripheral blood or thyroid tissue (not recorded which). The receptors shown here come from an adult man with Graves' disease, either hyperthyroidism or ophthalmopathy (not recorded which).

This clonotype was recorded a few times. The rearrangement joins TRBV9 to TRBJ1-3; D is undetermined. CDR1 and CDR2 from the germline V gene are SGDLS and YYNGEE. The V and J ends lost 5 bases and 0 bases respectively, with 6 bases between them. The CDR3 runs 13 residues. CDR3 protein: CASRGDSGNTIYF. In DNA, the CDR3 is TGTGCCAGCAGAGGCGACTCTGGAAACACCATATATTTT.

V usage is TRBV19 and J usage is TRBJ1-2, with D perhaps matching TRBD1 (5 bases). Trimming cost V 7 bases and J 6 bases, with 15 bases left between them. CDR1 is LNHDA, CDR2 SQIVND, per germline (reference sequence). CDR3 length: 13 residues. The CDR3 DNA reads as TGTGCCAGTATTCACCCGCGGGGGGATGGCTACACCTTC. It is translated as CASIHPRGDGYTF.

CDR3 protein: CASSVGYMNTEAFF. The CDR3, as DNA: TGTGCCAGCAGCGTAGGGTACATGAACACTGAAGCTTTCTTT. V is TRBV9 and J is TRBJ1-1; D gene unclear. CDR3 length: 14 residues. Looked up from germline, CDR1 is SGDLS and CDR2 is YYNGEE. V dropped 0 bases and J dropped 0 bases, with 6 bases sitting between them.

V usage is TRBV25-1 and J usage is TRBJ1-4; D is unclear. Trimming cost V 4 bases and J 8 bases, with 14 bases left between them. CDR1 is MGHDK and CDR2 is SYGVNS in the germline V gene. The CDR3 totals 14 residues. CDR3 sequence: CASSARIYEEKLFF. The CDR3 nucleotides are TGTGCCAGCAGTGCTAGGATATACGAGGAAAAACTGTTTTTT.

The chain joins TRBV9 to TRBJ1-2; 8 bases are a match to TRBD1. Germline V CDR1 and CDR2: SGDLS, YYNGEE. Trimming cost V 7 bases and J 6 bases; bases outside gene matches: 5. This CDR3 region has 12 residues. The CDR3 loop is CASLATGDGYTF. For the CDR3, the DNA is TGTGCCAGCTTAGCGACAGGGGATGGCTACACCTTC.

This clonotype was seen a handful of times. This sequence joins TRBV7-9 and TRBJ1-6; D ambiguous. In germline, CDR1 is SEHNR, CDR2 FQNEAQ (reference sequence). CDR3 size: 16 residues. The V end was cut by 1 base, the J end by 2 bases, with 9 bases between. The CDR3 reads CASSLETGPYNSPLHF. CDR3 DNA sequence: TGTGCCAGCAGCTTAGAGACGGGCCCCTATAATTCACCCCTCCACTTT.

Details on this clonotype: A read error may explain this, as a much larger clone is one base away. This chain links TRBV10-3 with TRBJ1-1; TRBD1 is a possible D gene (6 bases). Germline CDR1 reads ENHRY; CDR2 reads SYGVKD. The CDR3 runs 12 residues. Trimming cost V 3 bases and J 7 bases, with 9 bases left between them. CDR3 nucleotides: TGTGCCATCAGTGAAGGGGGGGATGAAGCTTTCTTT. As protein: CAISEGGDEAFF.

The chain has TRBV12-3 or TRBV12-4 and TRBJ1-4; 7 nucleotides match TRBD1. With V trimmed by 7 bases and J by 4 bases, 6 bases remained unmatched. The CDR3 runs 14 residues. CDR3 sequence reads: CASTLTGSNEKLFF. Here the CDR3 DNA reads TGTGCCAGCACCCTGACAGGGAGTAATGAAAAACTGTTTTTT.

This clonotype has only one observation. This chain joins TRBV9 and TRBJ1-6; TRBD1 matches at 8 bases. J was trimmed by 5 bases and V by 6 bases; bases with no gene match: 13. Germline V gives CDR1 SGDLS, CDR2 YYNGEE. The CDR3 runs 17 residues. Written as DNA, the CDR3 is TGTGCCAGCAACAGACCCGCGACAGGGGCAAATAATTCACCCCTCCACTTT. Amino acid sequence: CASNRPATGANNSPLHF.

The chain couples TRBV9 to TRBJ1-5, with TRBD1 as a possible D gene (6 bases). CDR3 length equals 14 residues. The V gene lost 2 bases and the J gene lost 5 bases, with 11 bases spanning the gap. The germline gives CDR1 SGDLS, CDR2 YYNGEE. The CDR3 bases are TGTGCCAGCAGCGTCGGGACAAGTCATCAGCCCCAGCATTTT. It translates to CASSVGTSHQPQHF.

This clonotype was recorded once. The rearrangement joins TRBV29-1 to TRBJ1-1; D may be TRBD1 (6 bases). V lost 8 bases to trimming and J lost 3 bases, with 16 bases between them. CDR3 size: 13 residues. The V gene's germline CDR1 is SQVTM and CDR2 ANQGSEA. DNA of the CDR3: TGCAGCTGGGCGGCAGGGGCGGACACTGAAGCTTTCTTT. Its protein is CSWAAGADTEAFF.

This clonotype came up many times. This chain links TRBV9 with TRBJ2-5, with D uncertain. Germline V gene sequence: CDR1 SGDLS, CDR2 YYNGEE. V lost 0 bases and J lost 0, with 6 bases in between. This CDR3 is 14 amino acids long. DNA for the CDR3: TGTGCCAGCAGCGTAGGAGGTGACCAAGAGACCCAGTACTTC. Translating gives CASSVGGDQETQYF.

There are a few counts of this clonotype. V is TRBV12-3 or TRBV12-4 and J is TRBJ1-1; D is uncertain. V was shortened by 6 bases and J by 0 bases, with 11 bases between the two germline ends. This CDR3 is 14 amino acids long. Here the CDR3 reads CASSPESMNTEAFF. Here the CDR3 DNA reads TGTGCCAGCAGCCCGGAGTCCATGAACACTGAAGCTTTCTTT.

The chain couples TRBV25-1 to TRBJ1-1; D remains ambiguous. The CDR3 runs to 10 residues. Germline CDR1 and CDR2: MGHDK and SYGVNS. The CDR3 is CALGNTEAFF. Here the CDR3 DNA reads TGTGCTCTGGGAAACACTGAAGCTTTCTTT.

V and J are TRBV7-9 and TRBJ1-4; 7 bases fit TRBD1. In germline, CDR1 is SEHNR, CDR2 FQNEAQ (reference sequence). CDR3 length: 15 residues. The junction had 7 bases not matched to a gene; V was cut back by 1 base and J by 8 bases. CDR3 in DNA: TGTGCCAGCAGCTTAGAGGGGGCGCGAGGAGAAAAACTGTTTTTT. This gives the protein CASSLEGARGEKLFF.

The table lists this clonotype with a few counts. The chain recombines TRBV29-1 with TRBJ1-2; TRBD1 might be the D (5 bases). V lost 8 bases, J lost 5 bases, and 18 bases lay in between. Per the germline V gene, CDR1 is SQVTM and CDR2 is ANQGSEA. CDR3 size: 13 residues. This CDR3 reads CSPQGVGPYGYTF. CDR3 in DNA: TGCAGCCCTCAGGGTGTGGGGCCTTATGGCTACACCTTC.

This chain links TRBV7-2 with TRBJ2-2; TRBD1 matches 8 bases. The CDR3 has 16 amino acids. Germline assignment: CDR1 SGHTA and CDR2 FQGNSA. With V trimmed by 4 bases and J by 2 bases, 6 bases remained unmatched. CDR3 DNA sequence: TGTGCCAGCAGCTCCGGACAGGGACCCAACACCGGGGAGCTGTTTTTT. Encoded protein: CASSSGQGPNTGELFF.

As to this clonotype: This could be a read error, since a much larger clone is one nucleotide away. The rearrangement uses TRBV10-1 and TRBJ1-2, with D possibly TRBD1 on 5 matching bases. Germline-derived CDR1 and CDR2 are WNHNN and SYGVQD (reference sequence). The CDR3 is made up of 10 amino acids. Trimming stripped 6 bases from V and 14 bases from J, with 13 bases between. CDR3 nucleotides: TGCGCCAGCAGCAAAGGGGCCGAAACCTTC. Protein: CASSKGAETF.

The chain carries TRBV29-1 and TRBJ2-5; 10 nucleotides line up with TRBD1. Trimming took 4 bases from V and 4 from J; bases not matched to a gene: 12. CDR3 length equals 16 residues. Per germline, CDR1 SQVTM and CDR2 ANQGSEA. CDR3 in amino acids: CSVVQVRDRGAETQYF. CDR3 DNA: TGCAGCGTTGTGCAGGTTCGGGACAGGGGAGCAGAGACCCAGTACTTC.

This clonotype was counted a few times. The chain has TRBV12-3 or TRBV12-4 and TRBJ2-7; maybe TRBD2 (5 bases). The CDR3 runs 14 residues. The V end was cut by 3 bases, the J end by 3 bases, with 12 bases between. The CDR3 region has the DNA TGTGCCAGCAGTTTCGGCGGACTTCTCTACGAGCAGTACTTC. The encoded protein is CASSFGGLLYEQYF.

V gene TRBV10-3 combines with J gene TRBJ2-7; D remains unclear. V was pared by 6 bases and J by 2 bases, with 8 bases between. This CDR3 is built from 12 residues. Germline CDR1 and CDR2: ENHRY and SYGVKD. CDR3 bases: TGTGCCATCAGGGAAGGAACCTACGAGCAGTACTTC. Translated: CAIREGTYEQYF.

The chain combines TRBV29-1 with TRBJ1-1; 7 nucleotides align to TRBD1. The CDR3 has 12 amino acids. The V gene's germline CDR1 is SQVTM and CDR2 ANQGSEA. Losses at the gene ends were 6 bases for V and 6 bases for J; bases not matched to a gene: 7. In nucleotides, the CDR3 is TGCAGCGTAGGATTGGGGACAGCTGAAGCTTTCTTT. Translation: CSVGLGTAEAFF.

On this clonotype itself: A read error may produce the germline difference seen at one junction end. J is TRBJ1-5 and V is TRBV4-1, with a weak D call TRBD1 (6 bases). CDR1 and CDR2 from the germline V gene are MGHRA and YSYEKL. The CDR3 has 13 amino acids. The CDR3 region is CAWAAGHGQPQHF. DNA for the CDR3: TGTGCCTGGGCCGCGGGACACGGTCAGCCCCAGCATTTT.

V and J are TRBV6-1 and TRBJ1-2; 7 nucleotides match TRBD1. Germline V gene sequence: CDR1 MNHNS, CDR2 SASEGT. V gave up 5 bases and J gave up 0 bases; unmatched junction bases: 6. There are 15 residues in the CDR3. As DNA, the CDR3 is TGTGCCAGCAGTTCCCGACAGGGAACTAACTATGGCTACACCTTC. This codes for CASSSRQGTNYGYTF.

The V and J genes are TRBV10-3 and TRBJ2-7, with TRBD2 as a possible D gene (6 bases). This CDR3 contains 12 residues. Germline-derived CDR1 and CDR2 are ENHRY and SYGVKD. Trimming removed 6 bases from V and 12 bases from J, with 18 bases in between. The CDR3 DNA follows: TGTGCCATCAGCCAAACGGGACTCCCGAGGTACTTC. Protein: CAISQTGLPRYF.